The 10 T cell receptor beta chains in this list originate from one sample, sequenced in a study of blood T cell repertoires in COVID-19. Sequencing was performed with immunoSEQ multiplex PCR; in TCRdb, only in-frame clones are kept and a portion is missing. The sample consists of fewer than 500,000 clones, roughly nine tenths of them appearing once. Sequencing used PBMCs or T cells enriched from blood (not recorded which). These receptors were collected from a man aged 25 to 45 who had recovered from COVID-19.

V is TRBV10-2 and J is TRBJ1-5; D ambiguous. CDR3 length: 13 residues. V was pared by 4 bases and J by 3 bases, with 7 bases between. CDR1 is WSHSY and CDR2 is SAAADI in the germline V gene. The CDR3 here is CASSVSSNQPQHF. The CDR3 DNA reads TGCGCCAGCAGTGTGAGCTCCAATCAGCCCCAGCATTTT.

The chain joins TRBV2 to TRBJ2-7, with 9 bases fitting TRBD1. V gave up 4 bases and J gave up 1 base; unmatched junction bases: 8. Germline CDR1 is SNHLY and CDR2 is FYNNEI. The CDR3 is 16 residues long. The CDR3 spells CASSGVIGTGSYEQYF. CDR3 nucleotides: TGTGCCAGCAGTGGAGTGATCGGGACAGGGTCCTACGAGCAGTACTTC. The variable domain in full, with the rest retrieved from reference TRBV2 and TRBJ2-7, is EPEVTQTPSHQVTQMGQEVILRCVPISNHLYFYWYRQILGQKVEFLVSFYNNEISEKSEIFDDQFSVERPDGSNFTLKIRSTKLEDSAMYFCASSGVIGTGSYEQYFGPGTRLTVT.

CDR3 amino acids: CAISDPGTSSYNEQFF. The CDR3 coding sequence is TGTGCCATCAGTGATCCCGGGACTAGCAGCTACAATGAGCAGTTCTTC. The chain is built from TRBV10-3 and TRBJ2-1; 9 nucleotides line up with TRBD2. This CDR3 is built from 16 residues. In germline, CDR1 is ENHRY, CDR2 SYGVKD. The V segment lost 3 bases and the J segment 3 bases; nucleotides outside the gene matches: 6.

The chain is built from TRBV29-1 and TRBJ2-3; tentatively, D is TRBD1 (6 bases). CDR1 and CDR2 from the germline V gene are SQVTM and ANQGSEA. V lost 5 bases, J lost 1 base, and 7 bases lay in between. This CDR3 is built from 12 residues. The CDR3 region has the DNA TGCAGCGTTAACAGGGGCACAGATACGCAGTATTTT. This translates into CSVNRGTDTQYF.

The chain uses TRBV7-8 and TRBJ1-1; no firm D call. The V end was cut by 8 bases, the J end by 3 bases, with 13 bases between. From germline, CDR1 is SGHVS and CDR2 FQNEAQ. CDR3 size: 13 residues. CDR3 nucleotide sequence: TGTGCCAGCGGGCGGGTGGAGGACACTGAAGCTTTCTTT. Translation gives CASGRVEDTEAFF.

V and J are TRBV28 and TRBJ1-3; TRBD1 is a possible D gene (5 bases). The V end was cut by 5 bases, the J end by 2 bases, with 19 bases between. Per germline, CDR1 MDHEN and CDR2 SYDVKM. The CDR3 length is 17 residues. The CDR3 is CASSHLLGGEAGNTIYF. The CDR3 DNA reads TGTGCCAGCAGTCACCTCCTTGGAGGGGAAGCTGGAAACACCATATATTTT.

This clone has only one observation. Other DNA sequences in this specimen translate into the identical CDR3. J is TRBJ2-2 and V is TRBV30; 11 nucleotides match TRBD1. Trimming cost V 3 bases and J 4 bases; bases outside gene matches: 1. Germline CDR1 and CDR2: GTSNPN and SVGIG (reference sequence). The CDR3 is 14 residues long. CDR3 sequence (DNA): TGTGCCTGGAGGGGGACAGGGGGCACCGGGGAGCTGTTTTTT. Translated: CAWRGTGGTGELFF.

The rearrangement joins TRBV24-1 to TRBJ2-1; 10 bases map to TRBD2. CDR3 size: 14 residues. Looked up from germline, CDR1 is KGHDR and CDR2 is SFDVKD. V trimming: 5 bases; J trimming: 8 bases; junction bases outside the gene matches: 5. The CDR3 DNA sequence: TGTGCCACCAGTGCTCTAGCGGGAGTCTATGAGCAGTTCTTC. Translation: CATSALAGVYEQFF.

The chain recombines TRBV28 with TRBJ1-2; 10 nucleotides line up with TRBD1. The CDR3 has 15 amino acids. V lost 6 bases and J lost 8; bases outside the gene matches: 12. Germline loops: CDR1 MDHEN, CDR2 SYDVKM. The CDR3 sequence: CASRVSPGTGDGYTF. As DNA, the CDR3 is TGTGCCAGCAGGGTCTCTCCCGGGACAGGGGACGGCTACACCTTC.

V and J are TRBV9 and TRBJ1-2, with TRBD1 matching 9 bases. This CDR3 spans 14 amino acids. The germline V gene has CDR1 SGDLS and CDR2 YYNGEE. Losses at the gene ends were 5 bases for V and 2 bases for J; bases not matched to a gene: 4. CDR3 loop: CASSPGQGNYGYTF. CDR3 DNA sequence: TGTGCCAGCAGTCCGGGACAGGGAAACTATGGCTACACCTTC.